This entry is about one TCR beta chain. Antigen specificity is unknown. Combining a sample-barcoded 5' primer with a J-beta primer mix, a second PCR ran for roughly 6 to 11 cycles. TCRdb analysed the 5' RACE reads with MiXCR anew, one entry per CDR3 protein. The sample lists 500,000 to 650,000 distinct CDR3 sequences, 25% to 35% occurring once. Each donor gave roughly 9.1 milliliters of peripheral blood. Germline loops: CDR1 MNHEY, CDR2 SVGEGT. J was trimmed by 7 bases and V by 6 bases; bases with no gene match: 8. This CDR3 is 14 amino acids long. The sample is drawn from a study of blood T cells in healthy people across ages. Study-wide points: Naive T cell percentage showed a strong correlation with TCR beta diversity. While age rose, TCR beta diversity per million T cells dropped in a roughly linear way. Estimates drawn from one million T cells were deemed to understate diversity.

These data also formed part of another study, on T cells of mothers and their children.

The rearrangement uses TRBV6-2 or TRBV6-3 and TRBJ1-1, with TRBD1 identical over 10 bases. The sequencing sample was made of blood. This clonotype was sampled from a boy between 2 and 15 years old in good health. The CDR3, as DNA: TGTGCCAGCAGCCCGACAGGGGGCCAGAATGAAGCTTTCTTT. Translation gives CASSPTGGQNEAFF.